The next 24 T cell receptor beta chains were all read from a single sample in a study of response to subunit inactivated influenza vaccine. MiXCR, applied by TCRdb to the RT-PCR reads, yields one record per CDR3 protein. The top ten hold 11% of the sample, which has about 780,000 distinct CDR3 sequences, about 18% seen once. The sequencing here drew on PBMCs from blood, taken roughly 5 days after vaccination. These receptors all stem from a man aged 45-65 years who received an inactivated influenza vaccine.

This clonotype showed up just a few times. The DNA of the CDR3 is TGTGCCATCAGTGCCACAGGGTTCGACACCGGGGAGCTGTTTTTT. It translates to CAISATGFDTGELFF. V and J are TRBV10-3 and TRBJ2-2; perhaps TRBD1 as D (6 bases). Looked up from germline, CDR1 is ENHRY and CDR2 is SYGVKD. CDR3 length: 15 residues. Between the trimmed V and J ends, which lost 4 bases and 3 bases, there was a span of 12 bases.

In its sample, this clonotype was seen many times. This rearrangement joins TRBV5-1 to TRBJ2-1; 8 bases are shared with TRBD1. Germline-derived CDR1 and CDR2 are SGHRS and YFSETQ. The CDR3 loop spans 13 amino acids. Losses at the gene ends were 7 bases for V and 3 bases for J; bases not matched to a gene: 3. The CDR3 region is CASWDRYYNEQFF. The CDR3 region has the DNA TGCGCCAGCTGGGACAGGTACTACAATGAGCAGTTCTTC.

V usage is TRBV29-1 and J usage is TRBJ2-5; 9 bases agree with TRBD2. The V segment lost 4 bases and the J segment 5 bases; nucleotides outside the gene matches: 8. This CDR3 contains 14 residues. The germline V gene encodes CDR1 SQVTM and CDR2 ANQGSEA. CDR3 nucleotides: TGCAGCGTTGGGCCTAGCGGGGCAGGGGAGACCCAGTACTTC. Its translation: CSVGPSGAGETQYF.

This clonotype was recorded many times. The chain carries TRBV7-9 and TRBJ2-1, with a possible D match to TRBD1 (5 bases). This CDR3 has 12 residues. Trimming took 2 bases from V and 10 from J, leaving 9 bases between them. Germline values: CDR1 SEHNR, CDR2 FQNEAQ (reference sequence). The CDR3: CASSLIGAEQFF. CDR3 DNA: TGTGCCAGCAGCTTAATTGGGGCAGAGCAGTTCTTC.

This chain uses TRBV4-3 with TRBJ2-1; maybe TRBD2 (5 bases). Trimming left V 0 bases short and J 8 bases short, with 11 bases between. The germline gives CDR1 LGHNA, CDR2 YSLEER. This CDR3 has 14 residues. The CDR3 is CASSQDPRRDEQFF. The CDR3 region has the DNA TGCGCCAGCAGCCAAGATCCTAGGCGGGATGAGCAGTTCTTC.

This clonotype was seen more than once but under ten times. The chain links TRBV12-3 or TRBV12-4 to TRBJ1-5; 7 positions match TRBD1. V was pared by 4 bases and J by 3 bases, with 3 bases of the junction left unmatched. The CDR3 has 14 amino acids. The CDR3 DNA sequence: TGTGCCAGCAGTTCGACAGGGACCAATCAGCCCCAGCATTTT. Residues: CASSSTGTNQPQHF.

This clonotype was detected only a few times. The rearrangement uses TRBV7-2 and TRBJ2-1; 12 bases map to TRBD2. Germline CDR1 SGHTA, CDR2 FQGNSA. The CDR3 runs to 16 residues. Trimming took 3 bases from V and 7 from J; bases not matched to a gene: 7. CDR3 coding DNA: TGTGCCAGCAGCTTCTCCGGGACTAGCGGGTTAAATGAGCAGTTCTTC. The encoded protein is CASSFSGTSGLNEQFF. Filled out from reference TRBV7-2 and TRBJ2-1, the complete variable domain reads GAGVSQSPSNKVTEKGKDVELRCDPISGHTALYWYRQSLGQGLEFLIYFQGNSAPDKSGLPSDRFSAERTGGSVSTLTIQRTQQEDSAVYLCASSFSGTSGLNEQFFGPGTRLTVL.

The V call is TRBV7-2, the J call TRBJ1-2, with D possibly being TRBD1 (5 bases). The CDR3 runs to 12 residues. CDR1 and CDR2 from the germline V gene are SGHTA and FQGNSA. Trimming removed 6 bases at V and 5 bases at J, with 10 bases between. The CDR3 DNA reads as TGTGCCAGCAGTTTCAGACAGTATGGCTACACCTTC. Protein product: CASSFRQYGYTF.

This clonotype was detected ten times or more. This chain connects TRBV12-3 or TRBV12-4 to TRBJ2-3, with a weak D call TRBD2 (7 bases). The CDR3 sequence is 15 residues long. V dropped 6 bases and J dropped 5 bases, with 18 bases sitting between them. The CDR3 spells CASSRGAGRGDTQYF. CDR3 nucleotide sequence: TGTGCCAGCAGCCGGGGGGCAGGCCGCGGAGATACGCAGTATTTT.

J is TRBJ1-4 and V is TRBV29-1; D is uncertain. The CDR3 totals 10 residues. V dropped 3 bases and J dropped 6 bases, with 2 bases sitting between them. Germline values: CDR1 SQVTM, CDR2 ANQGSEA. Here the CDR3 DNA reads TGCAGCGTTGAGCATGAAAAACTGTTTTTT. Protein product: CSVEHEKLFF. Complete variable domain (other parts from reference TRBV29-1 and TRBJ1-4): SAVISQKPSRDICQRGTSLTIQCQVDSQVTMMFWYRQQPGQSLTLIATANQGSEATYESGFVIDKFPISRPNLTFSTLTVSNMSPEDSSIYLCSVEHEKLFFGSGTQLSVL.

This clonotype has just a few counts. J is TRBJ1-6 and V is TRBV6-1, with unresolved D. The CDR3 length is 13 residues. Looked up from germline, CDR1 is MNHNS and CDR2 is SASEGT. V gave up 0 bases and J gave up 7 bases, with 4 bases separating them. CDR3 coding DNA: TGTGCCAGCAGTGAAGCGGGGAATTCACCCCTCCACTTT. Translating gives CASSEAGNSPLHF.

This clonotype came up a few times. The rearrangement joins TRBV30 to TRBJ2-1, with D uncertain. The germline V gene encodes CDR1 GTSNPN and CDR2 SVGIG (reference sequence). This CDR3 comprises 13 residues. The ends were cut back, 3 bases at V and 6 bases at J, with 12 bases in the middle. CDR3 amino acids: CAWSDGRLNEQFF. CDR3 sequence (DNA): TGTGCCTGGAGCGACGGACGCCTCAATGAGCAGTTCTTC.

The rearrangement uses TRBV10-3 and TRBJ1-5; 8 nucleotides align to TRBD1. With V trimmed by 9 bases and J by 6 bases, 7 bases remained unmatched. The CDR3 has 13 residues. Germline CDR1 reads ENHRY; CDR2 reads SYGVKD. For the CDR3, the DNA is TGTGCCATTACACAGGGGGTTGGTCAGCCCCAGCATTTT. Amino acids: CAITQGVGQPQHF.

The chain is built from TRBV7-2 and TRBJ1-1; 7 positions match TRBD1. CDR1 is SGHTA and CDR2 is FQGNSA in the germline V gene. V lost 5 bases and J lost 4; bases outside the gene matches: 7. This CDR3 has 14 residues. CDR3 loop: CASSRQGRFTEAFF. DNA of the CDR3: TGTGCCAGCAGCAGACAGGGAAGGTTCACTGAAGCTTTCTTT.

A few counts support this clonotype. The rearrangement uses TRBV5-1 and TRBJ2-2; D is undetermined. This CDR3 comprises 14 residues. Germline-derived CDR1 and CDR2 are SGHRS and YFSETQ. The V gene lost 4 bases and the J gene lost 5 bases, with 12 bases spanning the gap. The CDR3 nucleotides are TGCGCCAGCAGCAACCGGGCGACGACCGGGGAGCTGTTTTTT. Protein sequence: CASSNRATTGELFF. Combining the CDR3 with reference TRBV5-1 and TRBJ2-2 gives the whole variable domain KAGVTQTPRYLIKTRGQQVTLSCSPISGHRSVSWYQQTPGQGLQFLFEYFSETQRNKGNFPGRFSGRQFSNSRSEMNVSTLELGDSALYLCASSNRATTGELFFGEGSRLTVL.

A few counts support this clonotype. The chain is built from TRBV20-1 and TRBJ2-3, with 9 bases that match TRBD1. Unmatched junction bases numbered 10, after V lost 6 bases and J lost 9 bases. The V gene's germline CDR1 is DFQATT and CDR2 SNEGSKA (reference sequence). The CDR3 totals 13 residues. In DNA, the CDR3 is TGCAGTGCCCACTTGACAGGGGGTGAGACGCAGTATTTT. The encoded protein is CSAHLTGGETQYF.

The rearrangement joins TRBV6-1 to TRBJ2-1, with D perhaps TRBD2 (6 bases). Germline V gene sequence: CDR1 MNHNS, CDR2 SASEGT. Trimming stripped 3 bases from V and 0 bases from J, with 15 bases between. The CDR3 is made up of 17 amino acids. CDR3 amino acids: CASSDLSSADSYNEQFF. The CDR3 nucleotides read TGTGCCAGCAGTGACCTTTCTAGCGCCGACTCCTACAATGAGCAGTTCTTC.

This chain joins TRBV11-1 and TRBJ1-1; TRBD1 might be the D (6 bases). There are 19 residues in the CDR3. The V end was cut by 5 bases, the J end by 3 bases, with 28 bases between. Germline V gives CDR1 SGHAT, CDR2 FQDESV (reference sequence). CDR3: CASSQTYFPQGGGDTEAFF. The CDR3 DNA reads as TGTGCCAGCAGCCAGACCTACTTCCCACAGGGAGGTGGTGACACTGAAGCTTTCTTT.

The chain links TRBV4-1 to TRBJ2-1; 8 bases agree with TRBD1. Germline V lookup: CDR1 MGHRA, CDR2 YSYEKL. The trim removed 4 bases at V and 8 bases at J, leaving 4 bases unmatched. The CDR3 is 13 amino acids. The CDR3 here is CASSLDRADEQFF. The CDR3 nucleotides read TGCGCCAGCAGCCTGGACAGGGCCGATGAGCAGTTCTTC.

V gene TRBV9 combines with J gene TRBJ1-1; D remains ambiguous. Germline V lookup: CDR1 SGDLS, CDR2 YYNGEE. The length of the CDR3 is 14 residues. The V and J ends lost 6 bases and 1 base respectively, with 13 bases between them. The CDR3 reads CASTRANSNTEAFF. CDR3 DNA: TGTGCCAGCACCCGGGCCAACTCGAACACTGAAGCTTTCTTT.

The chain has TRBV27 and TRBJ2-4; D possibly corresponds to TRBD2 (5 bases). CDR1 is MNHEY and CDR2 is SMNVEV in the germline V gene (reference sequence). Trimming took off 5 bases at V and 13 bases at J, with 18 bases between the two ends. This CDR3 contains 13 residues. The CDR3 is CASSPSYTRPQYF. For the CDR3, the DNA is TGTGCCAGCAGTCCAAGTTATACTAGGCCACAGTACTTC.

This clonotype has more than one count but fewer than ten. The CDR3 nucleotides are TGTGCCAGCAGCCCTCTTCGCCTCGCCCCACTCTCAAATGAAAAACTGTTTTTT. This translates into CASSPLRLAPLSNEKLFF. The chain combines TRBV7-8 with TRBJ1-4; D is uncertain. V was trimmed by 5 bases and J by 5 bases, leaving 24 bases between them. CDR3 length: 18 residues. Germline values: CDR1 SGHVS, CDR2 FQNEAQ. Using reference TRBV7-8 and TRBJ1-4 for the parts outside the CDR3, the full variable domain is GAGVSQSPRYKVAKRGQDVALRCDPISGHVSLFWYQQALGQGPEFLTYFQNEAQLDKSGLPSDRFFAERPEGSVSTLKIQRTQQEDSAVYLCASSPLRLAPLSNEKLFFGSGTQLSVL.

This clonotype came up a few times. CDR3 loop: CAISESLVKGEGGYTF. The CDR3 DNA is TGTGCCATCAGTGAGTCCCTGGTGAAGGGGGAAGGTGGCTACACCTTC. V gene TRBV10-3 combines with J gene TRBJ1-2; D possibly corresponds to TRBD1 (6 bases). The germline V and J ends were trimmed by 0 bases and 7 bases, with 18 bases remaining between them. The germline V gene has CDR1 ENHRY and CDR2 SYGVKD. The CDR3 runs to 16 residues.

In its sample, this clonotype was seen a few times. This chain uses TRBV29-1 with TRBJ2-2; TRBD1 agrees at 9 bases. Trimming removed 3 bases from V and 6 bases from J; junction bases left unmatched: 14. This CDR3 spans 17 amino acids. Germline lookup yields CDR1 SQVTM and CDR2 ANQGSEA. The CDR3 sequence: CSVEGTGGMFRPGELFF. The CDR3 nucleotides read TGCAGCGTTGAGGGAACAGGGGGCATGTTCCGTCCCGGGGAGCTGTTTTTT.